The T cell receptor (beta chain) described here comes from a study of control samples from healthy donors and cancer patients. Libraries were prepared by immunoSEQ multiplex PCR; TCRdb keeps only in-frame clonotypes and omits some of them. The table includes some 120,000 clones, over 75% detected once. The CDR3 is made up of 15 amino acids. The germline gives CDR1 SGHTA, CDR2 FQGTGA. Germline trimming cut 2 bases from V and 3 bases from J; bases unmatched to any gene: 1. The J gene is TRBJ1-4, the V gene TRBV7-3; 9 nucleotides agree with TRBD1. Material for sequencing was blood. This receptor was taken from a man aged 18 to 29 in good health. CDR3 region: CASSLGTGPNEKLFF. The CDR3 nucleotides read TGTGCCAGCAGCTTAGGGACAGGGCCTAATGAAAAACTGTTTTTT.